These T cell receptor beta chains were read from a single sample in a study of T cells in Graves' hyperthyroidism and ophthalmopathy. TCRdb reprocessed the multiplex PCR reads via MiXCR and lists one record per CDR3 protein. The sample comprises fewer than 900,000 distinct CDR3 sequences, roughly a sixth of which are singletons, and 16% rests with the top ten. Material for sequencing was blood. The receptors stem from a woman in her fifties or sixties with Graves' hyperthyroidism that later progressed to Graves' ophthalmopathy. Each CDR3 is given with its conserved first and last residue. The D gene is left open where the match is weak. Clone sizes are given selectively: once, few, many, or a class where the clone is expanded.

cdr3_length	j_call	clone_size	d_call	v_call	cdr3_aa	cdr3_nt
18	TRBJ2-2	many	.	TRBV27	CASSLYRPVAVFTGELFF	TGTGCCAGCAGTTTATATCGGCCGGTGGCAGTCTTCACCGGGGAGCTGTTTTTT
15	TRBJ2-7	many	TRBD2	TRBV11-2	CASSLLSGGPYEQYF	TGTGCCAGCAGCTTACTCAGCGGGGGCCCCTACGAGCAGTACTTC
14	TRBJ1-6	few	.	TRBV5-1	CASSFTDLNSPLHF	TGCGCCAGCAGCTTTACAGATCTTAATTCACCCCTCCACTTT
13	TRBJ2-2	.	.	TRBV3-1	CASTTVRTGELFF	TGTGCCAGCACCACGGTCCGCACCGGGGAGCTGTTTTTT
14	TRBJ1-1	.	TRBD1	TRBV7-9	CASSLRTGGIEAFF	TGTGCCAGCAGCTTAAGGACAGGGGGCATTGAAGCTTTCTTT
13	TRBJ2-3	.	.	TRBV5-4	CASSLKPSDTQYF	TGTGCCAGCAGCTTGAAACCCTCGGATACGCAGTATTTT
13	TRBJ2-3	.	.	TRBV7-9	CASSTGTPDTQYF	TGTGCCAGCAGCACGGGGACCCCAGATACGCAGTATTTT
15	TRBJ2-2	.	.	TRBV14	CASSPEEGVTGELFF	TGTGCCAGCAGCCCCGAGGAGGGGGTCACCGGGGAGCTGTTTTTT
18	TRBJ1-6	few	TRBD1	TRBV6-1	CASSGRTGTGPGSVSLHF	TGTGCCAGCAGTGGCCGAACCGGGACAGGGCCGGGGTCTGTGTCCCTCCACTTT
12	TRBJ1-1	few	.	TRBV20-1	CSATTENTEAFF	TGCAGTGCCACGACAGAGAACACTGAAGCTTTCTTT
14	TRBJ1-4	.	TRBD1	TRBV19	CASSMGQGEEKLFF	TGTGCCAGTAGCATGGGACAGGGAGAGGAAAAACTGTTTTTT
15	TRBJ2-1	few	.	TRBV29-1	CSAGVGGPSYNEQFF	TGCAGCGCTGGGGTGGGGGGCCCGTCCTACAATGAGCAGTTCTTC
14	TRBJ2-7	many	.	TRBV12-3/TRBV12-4	CASSLGRFGYEQYF	TGTGCCAGCAGTTTAGGAAGGTTTGGCTACGAGCAGTACTTC
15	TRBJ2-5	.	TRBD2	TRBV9	CASSAGTRWGETQYF	TGTGCCAGCAGCGCAGGGACTAGATGGGGGGAGACCCAGTACTTC
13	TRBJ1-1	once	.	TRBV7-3	CASSRHRNTEAFF	TGTGCCAGCAGCCGCCACAGGAACACTGAAGCTTTCTTT
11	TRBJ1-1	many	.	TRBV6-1	CASQGFTEAFF	TGTGCCAGCCAGGGTTTCACTGAAGCTTTCTTT
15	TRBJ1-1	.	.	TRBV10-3	CAISEFSGIDTEAFF	TGTGCCATCAGTGAATTTTCGGGGATCGACACTGAAGCTTTCTTT
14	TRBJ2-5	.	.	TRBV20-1	CSAPPAGGPSAQYF	TGCAGTGCACCCCCGGCAGGGGGGCCCTCGGCCCAGTACTTC
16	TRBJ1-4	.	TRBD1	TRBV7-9	CASSSIGQGLNEKLFF	TGTGCCAGCAGCTCGATTGGACAGGGATTAAATGAAAAACTGTTTTTT
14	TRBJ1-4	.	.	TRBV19	CASTTSPGGEKLFF	TGTGCCAGTACCACCTCGCCAGGAGGTGAAAAACTGTTTTTT
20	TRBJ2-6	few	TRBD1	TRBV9	CASSQPQPGQSISGANVLTF	TGTGCCAGCAGCCAACCACAACCGGGACAGAGTATCTCTGGGGCCAACGTCCTGACTTTC
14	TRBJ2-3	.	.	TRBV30	CAWSLGNHADTQYF	TGTGCCTGGAGTCTAGGGAATCACGCAGATACGCAGTATTTT
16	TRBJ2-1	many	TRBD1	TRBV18	CASSPGQGVILNEQFF	TGTGCCAGCTCACCCGGGCAGGGGGTAATACTCAATGAGCAGTTCTTC
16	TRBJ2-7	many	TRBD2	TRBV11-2	CASSLESGGGDYEQYF	TGTGCCAGCAGCTTAGAAAGTGGCGGGGGGGACTACGAGCAGTACTTC
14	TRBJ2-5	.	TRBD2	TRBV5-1	CASSQGLVQETQYF	TGCGCCAGCAGCCAAGGACTAGTCCAAGAGACCCAGTACTTC
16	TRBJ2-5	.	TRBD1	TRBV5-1	CASSAGTGAGQETQYF	TGCGCCAGCAGCGCCGGGACAGGGGCAGGACAAGAGACCCAGTACTTC
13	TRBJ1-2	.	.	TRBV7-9	CASSLIVNYGYTF	TGTGCCAGCAGCTTAATAGTTAACTATGGCTACACCTTC
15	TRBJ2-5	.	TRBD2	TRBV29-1	CSGNRGGSGEETQYF	TGCAGCGGAAACAGAGGGGGTAGCGGGGAGGAGACCCAGTACTTC
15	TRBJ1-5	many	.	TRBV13	CASSLGAASNQPQHF	TGTGCCAGCAGCTTAGGTGCAGCAAGCAATCAGCCCCAGCATTTT
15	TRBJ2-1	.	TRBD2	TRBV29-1	CSVIPLAGAYNEQFF	TGCAGCGTGATCCCCCTAGCGGGGGCCTACAATGAGCAGTTCTTC
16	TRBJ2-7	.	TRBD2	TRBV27	CASSPQPIAGAHEQYF	TGTGCCAGCAGTCCCCAGCCCATAGCGGGGGCCCACGAGCAGTACTTC
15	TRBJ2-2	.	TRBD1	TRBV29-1	CSVSQGAANTGELFF	TGCAGCGTGTCCCAGGGGGCGGCGAACACCGGGGAGCTGTTTTTT
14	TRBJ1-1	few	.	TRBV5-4	CASRSGGVGTEAFF	TGTGCCAGCCGAAGCGGGGGCGTGGGGACTGAAGCTTTCTTT
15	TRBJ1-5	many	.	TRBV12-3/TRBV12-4	CASSFGGLSNQPQHF	TGTGCCAGCAGTTTTGGGGGTTTAAGCAATCAGCCCCAGCATTTT
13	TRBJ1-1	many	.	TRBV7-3	CASSLQGRAEAFF	TGTGCCAGCAGCCTACAGGGTAGGGCTGAAGCTTTCTTT
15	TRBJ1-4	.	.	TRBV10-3	CATQGAHSRGEKLFF	TGTGCCACCCAAGGGGCGCACAGTCGGGGTGAAAAACTGTTTTTT
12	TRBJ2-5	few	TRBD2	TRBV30	CAWSVDGGRSDF	TGTGCCTGGAGTGTTGACGGGGGGAGGTCGGACTTC
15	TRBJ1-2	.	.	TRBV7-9	CASSLNNGGWNGYTF	TGTGCCAGCAGCTTAAATAACGGGGGATGGAATGGCTACACCTTC
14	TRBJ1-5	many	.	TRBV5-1	CASSLDGNNQPQHF	TGCGCCAGCAGCCTGGACGGAAACAATCAGCCCCAGCATTTT
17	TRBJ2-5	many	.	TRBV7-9	CASSLEEGPTNSETQYF	TGTGCCAGCAGCTTGGAGGAGGGACCCACCAATTCGGAGACCCAGTACTTC
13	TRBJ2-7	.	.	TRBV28	CASSLLHPDEQYF	TGTGCCAGCAGTTTATTACACCCCGACGAGCAGTACTTC
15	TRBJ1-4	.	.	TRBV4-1	CASSPTGLDNEKLFF	TGCGCCAGCAGCCCGACGGGGTTAGATAATGAAAAACTGTTTTTT
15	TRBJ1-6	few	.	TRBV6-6	CASSYSGGVNSPLHF	TGTGCCAGCAGTTACTCAGGGGGGGTTAATTCACCCCTCCACTTT
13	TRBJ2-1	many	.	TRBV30	CAWSEDSYNEQFF	TGTGCCTGGAGTGAGGACAGCTACAATGAGCAGTTCTTC
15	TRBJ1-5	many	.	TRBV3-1	CASSQDVEAMRPQHF	TGTGCCAGCAGCCAAGATGTTGAAGCAATGCGGCCCCAGCATTTT
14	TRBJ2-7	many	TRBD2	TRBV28	CASSGLAGGHEQYF	TGTGCCAGCAGTGGACTAGCGGGGGGGCACGAGCAGTACTTC